The 15 T cell receptor beta chains listed next were all sequenced from one sample in a study of blood T cell repertoires in COVID-19. The assay was immunoSEQ multiplex PCR, and TCRdb's table has in-frame clones only and misses some. The sample consists of about 190,000 clones, 65% to 80% of them appearing once. Sequencing was carried out using peripheral blood. These receptors were taken from a man in his fifties who had recovered from COVID-19.

This clone has a single count. The chain links TRBV6-5 to TRBJ1-6; 8 nucleotides agree with TRBD1. Germline values: CDR1 MNHEY, CDR2 SVGAGI. With 6 bases clipped from V and 6 bases from J, the junction kept 4 bases outside the gene matches. The CDR3 consists of 14 residues. The CDR3, as DNA: TGTGCCAGCAGATCAACAGGGGGTAATTCACCCCTCCACTTT. It specifies CASRSTGGNSPLHF.

The J gene is TRBJ2-3, the V gene TRBV19; 9 bases match TRBD1. Germline assignment: CDR1 LNHDA and CDR2 SQIVND (reference sequence). The V gene end was trimmed by 4 bases and the J gene end by 4 bases; junction bases not matched to a gene: 6. This CDR3 has 15 residues. The CDR3 region has the DNA TGTGCCAGTAGTAGTCCCGGGACAGGGTCAGATACGCAGTATTTT. Translated: CASSSPGTGSDTQYF.

This rearrangement joins TRBV9 to TRBJ1-3, with D tentatively TRBD1 (5 bases). V lost 0 bases and J 2 bases, leaving 9 bases between the germline ends. CDR1 SGDLS and CDR2 YYNGEE come from the germline V gene. This CDR3 is 15 amino acids long. CDR3 loop: CASSVATGAGNTIYF. Written as DNA, the CDR3 is TGTGCCAGCAGCGTAGCTACGGGGGCTGGAAACACCATATATTTT.

The chain links TRBV30 to TRBJ1-2; 8 nucleotides align to TRBD1. CDR1 and CDR2 (germline): GTSNPN, SVGIG (reference sequence). The V segment lost 7 bases and the J segment 4 bases; nucleotides outside the gene matches: 5. The CDR3 runs to 12 residues. The CDR3 loop reads CASGQGPYGYTF. In DNA, the CDR3 is TGTGCCTCCGGACAGGGCCCCTATGGCTACACCTTC. The full variable domain, in which reference TRBV30 and TRBJ1-2 provide the parts outside the CDR3, is SQTIHQWPATLVQPVGSPLSLECTVEGTSNPNLYWYRQAAGRGLQLLFYSVGIGQISSEVPQNLSASRPQDRQFILSSKKLLLSDSGFYLCASGQGPYGYTFGSGTRLTVV.

CDR3 in DNA: TGCGCCAGCAGCTTGTACTCCTACAATGAGCAGTTCTTC. It translates to CASSLYSYNEQFF. The V and J genes are TRBV5-1 and TRBJ2-1, with D hard to call. The germline CDR1 and CDR2 sequences are SGHRS and YFSETQ. Trimming left V 1 base short and J 0 bases short, with 2 bases between. The length of the CDR3 is 13 residues.

The chain employs TRBV9 and TRBJ2-3, with 7 bases matching TRBD1. The length of the CDR3 is 16 residues. Germline trimming cut 1 base from V and 2 bases from J; bases unmatched to any gene: 7. Germline lookup yields CDR1 SGDLS and CDR2 YYNGEE. The CDR3: CASSVRQGESTDTQYF. The CDR3 DNA reads as TGTGCCAGCAGCGTAAGACAGGGAGAGTCCACAGATACGCAGTATTTT.

The V and J genes are TRBV15 and TRBJ2-7, with 7 bases identical to TRBD1. Trimming took 0 bases from V and 2 from J; bases not matched to a gene: 7. The CDR3 is 16 amino acids. Germline V lookup: CDR1 LNHNV, CDR2 YYDKDF (reference sequence). In nucleotides, the CDR3 is TGTGCCACCAGCAGAGAACCGGGACAGCCCCCCTACGAGCAGTACTTC. Residues: CATSREPGQPPYEQYF. Complete variable domain (other parts from reference TRBV15 and TRBJ2-7): DAMVIQNPRYQVTQFGKPVTLSCSQTLNHNVMYWYQQKSSQAPKLLFHYYDKDFNNEADTPDNFQSRRPNTSFCFLDIRSPGLGDTAMYLCATSREPGQPPYEQYFGPGTRLTVT.

This chain uses TRBV30 with TRBJ1-2; tentative D call: TRBD1 (6 bases). Trimming removed 0 bases from V and 0 bases from J, with 14 bases in between. CDR1 GTSNPN and CDR2 SVGIG come from the germline V gene (reference sequence). CDR3 length: 16 amino acids. CDR3 sequence reads: CAWSVRRQVPNYGYTF. The CDR3 region has the DNA TGTGCCTGGAGTGTTAGGCGACAGGTTCCTAACTATGGCTACACCTTC. Based on the CDR3 plus reference TRBV30 and TRBJ1-2, the full variable domain is SQTIHQWPATLVQPVGSPLSLECTVEGTSNPNLYWYRQAAGRGLQLLFYSVGIGQISSEVPQNLSASRPQDRQFILSSKKLLLSDSGFYLCAWSVRRQVPNYGYTFGSGTRLTVV.

The rearrangement uses TRBV10-1 and TRBJ1-1; TRBD1 matches at 8 bases. The CDR3 contains 18 residues. V dropped 7 bases and J dropped 0; count of bases not matched to a gene: 16. Germline loops: CDR1 WNHNN, CDR2 SYGVQD (reference sequence). The CDR3 region is CASTGQGRRAGMNTEAFF. CDR3 DNA: TGCGCCAGCACCGGACAGGGACGTAGAGCGGGGATGAACACTGAAGCTTTCTTT.

The V call is TRBV19, the J call TRBJ1-1; D unresolved. The CDR3 is 14 residues long. V dropped 5 bases and J dropped 1 base, with 11 bases sitting between them. CDR1 and CDR2 (germline): LNHDA, SQIVND (reference sequence). The CDR3 DNA sequence: TGTGCCAGTAGTGAGGGTCGGGGGAACACTGAAGCTTTCTTT. As protein: CASSEGRGNTEAFF. The entire variable domain, with the rest obtained from reference TRBV19 and TRBJ1-1, is as follows: DGGITQSPKYLFRKEGQNVTLSCEQNLNHDAMYWYRQDPGQGLRLIYYSQIVNDFQKGDIAEGYSVSREKKESFPLTVTSAQKNPTAFYLCASSEGRGNTEAFFGQGTRLTVV.

The J gene is TRBJ2-5, the V gene TRBV7-6; TRBD2 might be the D (6 bases). V dropped 1 base and J dropped 2 bases, with 8 bases sitting between them. CDR1 is SGHVS, CDR2 FNYEAQ, per germline. The CDR3 has 14 amino acids. The CDR3 nucleotides read TGTGCCAGCAGCTTAGAACTAGCTCAAGAGACCCAGTACTTC. Translating gives CASSLELAQETQYF.

The chain combines TRBV9 with TRBJ1-5; 9 bases are shared with TRBD1. In germline, CDR1 is SGDLS, CDR2 YYNGEE. The CDR3 length is 15 residues. V lost 3 bases and J lost 7; bases outside the gene matches: 8. CDR3: CASSETGGAGQPQHF. CDR3 DNA: TGTGCCAGCAGCGAAACAGGGGGCGCGGGGCAGCCCCAGCATTTT.

The rearrangement joins TRBV13 to TRBJ2-1; 8 bases are shared with TRBD2. Per the germline V gene, CDR1 is PRHDT and CDR2 is FYEKMQ (reference sequence). The CDR3 spans 16 residues. Losses at the gene ends were 5 bases for V and 5 bases for J; bases not matched to a gene: 11. In DNA, the CDR3 is TGTGCCAGCAGCGCACCGCTAGCGGGCCGGGACAATGAGCAGTTCTTC. It is translated as CASSAPLAGRDNEQFF.

This clone appeared many times. The chain is built from TRBV4-1 and TRBJ1-1, with unresolved D. This CDR3 spans 12 amino acids. Germline CDR1 reads MGHRA; CDR2 reads YSYEKL. Trimming removed 0 bases from V and 11 bases from J, with 10 bases in between. The CDR3 nucleotides read TGCGCCAGCAGCCAAGAACACATACCGGCTTTCTTT. Amino acids: CASSQEHIPAFF.

The V call is TRBV20-1, the J call TRBJ2-7; 12 bases agree with TRBD2. Looked up from germline, CDR1 is DFQATT and CDR2 is SNEGSKA (reference sequence). J lost 3 bases, V lost 3 bases, and 18 bases had no gene match. There are 19 residues in the CDR3. The CDR3 is CSASDPSGRASGTSYEQYF. The CDR3 DNA reads as TGCAGTGCTAGTGACCCTAGCGGGAGGGCTTCGGGAACAAGCTACGAGCAGTACTTC.